This T cell receptor (beta chain) was captured in a study of breast tumors, draining lymph nodes, adjacent tissues. Overall study findings and caveats: Tumors had less TCR diversity than lymph nodes, more than nontumor tissue.

With regard to this clonotype: Its antigen remains unidentified.

TCRdb independently ran MiXCR on the multiplex PCR reads; one entry per CDR3 protein. The sample lists more than 200,000 distinct CDR3 sequences; 32% were seen once. Axillary draining lymph nodes of breast cancer patients supplied the node samples. This TCR was sampled from a female donor with breast cancer. Some clones in this sample may be carry-over from other donors' samples. Specimen: axillary lymph node tissue.

CDR3 protein: CASSVEGVDNSPLHF. CDR3 sequence (DNA): TGTGCCAGCAGCGTCGAGGGAGTGGATAATTCACCCCTCCACTTT. The rearrangement links TRBV9 to TRBJ1-6; D call uncertain. Germline loops: CDR1 SGDLS, CDR2 YYNGEE. The CDR3 consists of 15 residues. Deletions cut 2 bases from V and 5 bases from J, with 11 bases between. The full variable domain, completed using reference TRBV9 and TRBJ1-6, is DSGVTQTPKHLITATGQRVTLRCSPRSGDLSVYWYQQSLDQGLQFLIQYYNGEERAKGNILERFSAQQFPDLHSELNLSSLELGDSALYFCASSVEGVDNSPLHFGNGTRLTVT.